The rows below give T cell receptor beta chains drawn from one sample of a study of CD8 T cells in ankylosing spondylitis. TCRdb recomputed calls from the 5' RACE reads with MiXCR, one row per CDR3 protein. The sample holds under 300,000 distinct CDR3 sequences, over 15% seen once. Sequencing was carried out using blood, either unsorted or a sorted T cell fraction (not recorded which). The receptors were sampled from a male donor with ankylosing spondylitis or in good health (not recorded which). CDR3s include the opening cysteine and the closing phenylalanine or tryptophan.

TRBV18 | CASSPTGNTATNEKLFF
TRBV12-5 | CASNPRAGQDQFF
TRBV2 | CASRPFSGSWEQYF
TRBV5-6 | CASSLVGGQGPYEQYF
TRBV7-3 | CASSIGGNEQFF
TRBV4-1 | CASSEHGVNEKLFF
TRBV6-2/TRBV6-3 | CASSDLAGGYNEQFF
TRBV4-1 | CASSQVTIIAEQYF
TRBV7-9 | CASSPGVGDSNQPQHF
TRBV5-1 | CASSQGRGASNEKLFF
TRBV4-3 | CASSQDPQGLSTDTQYF
TRBV5-6 | CASSLFSGETQYF
TRBV7-6 | CASSLGGATGELFF
TRBV6-5 | CASSYSTSGRPYEQYF
TRBV3-1 | CASSQDHVGDLEQYF
TRBV15 | CATSGEETSYNEQFF
TRBV4-3 | CASSQDRYGSSYEQYF
TRBV3-1 | CASSLEDVGNTEAFF